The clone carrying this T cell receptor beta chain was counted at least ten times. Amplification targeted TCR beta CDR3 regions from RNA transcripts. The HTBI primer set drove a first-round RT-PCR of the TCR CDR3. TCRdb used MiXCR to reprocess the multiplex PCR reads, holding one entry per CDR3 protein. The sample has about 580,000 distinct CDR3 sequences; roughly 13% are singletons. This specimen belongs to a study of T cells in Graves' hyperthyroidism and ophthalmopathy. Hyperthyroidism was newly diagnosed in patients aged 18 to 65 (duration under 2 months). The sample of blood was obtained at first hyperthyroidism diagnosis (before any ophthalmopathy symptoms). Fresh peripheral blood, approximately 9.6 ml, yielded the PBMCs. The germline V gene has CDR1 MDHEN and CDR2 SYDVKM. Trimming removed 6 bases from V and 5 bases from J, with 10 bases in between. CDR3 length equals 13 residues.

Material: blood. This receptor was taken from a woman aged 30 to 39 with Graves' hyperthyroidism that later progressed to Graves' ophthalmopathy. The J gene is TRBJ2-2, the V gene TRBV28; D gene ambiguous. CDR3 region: CASSPWRTGELFF. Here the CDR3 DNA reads TGTGCCAGCAGCCCCTGGAGAACCGGGGAGCTGTTTTTT.